These T cell receptor beta chains were read from a single sample in a study of vaccination effects on CD4 cells after COVID-19. Produced via immunoSEQ multiplex PCR; TCRdb's table is partial and in-frame only. Among 42,000 or so clones listed, around 74% were seen once. These receptors lack a known antigen. Sequences were derived from CD4+ T cells from PBMCs cultured with a peptide pool, sampled before COVID-19 vaccination. The receptors stem from a human donor who had a prior SARS-CoV-2 infection. Each CDR3 is given with its conserved first and last residue. A D gene is named only where the DNA matches it firmly. Clone size is shown for a subset of rows, as once, few, many or a class of expanded clone.

clone_size	j_call	d_call	v_call	cdr3_aa	cdr3_nt
.	TRBJ1-2	TRBD1	TRBV6-5	CASSLTGEDYGYTF	TGTGCCAGCAGTCTAACAGGGGAAGACTATGGCTACACCTTC
.	TRBJ2-5	.	TRBV4-1	CASSQGGPRDPSGTQYF	TGCGCCAGCAGCCAAGGGGGGCCTCGGGATCCAAGCGGGACCCAGTACTTC
.	TRBJ2-5	TRBD1	TRBV7-9	CASSQGQGWTRETQYF	TGTGCCAGCAGCCAGGGACAGGGTTGGACCAGAGAGACCCAGTACTTC
.	TRBJ2-5	.	TRBV24-1	CATSAPQVWGPQETQYF	TGTGCCACCAGTGCACCGCAGGTTTGGGGGCCACAAGAGACCCAGTACTTC
.	TRBJ2-1	.	TRBV7-2	CASSLNLYNEQFF	TGTGCCAGCAGCTTAAACTTGTACAATGAGCAGTTCTTC
.	TRBJ2-1	.	TRBV5-1	CASSPSGRMEWDNEQFF	TGCGCCAGCAGCCCTTCCGGACGGATGGAATGGGACAATGAGCAGTTCTTC
.	TRBJ2-6	TRBD2	TRBV7-8	CASSGRLGLAGDSGANVLTF	TGTGCCAGCAGCGGACGACTGGGACTAGCGGGAGACTCTGGGGCCAACGTCCTGACTTTC
.	TRBJ1-1	.	TRBV6-1	CASSESWWGVNTEAFF	TGTGCCAGCAGTGAAAGTTGGTGGGGGGTGAACACTGAAGCTTTCTTT
.	TRBJ1-4	.	TRBV3-1/TRBV3-2	CASSQDSGEKLFF	TGTGCCAGCAGCCAAGACAGCGGTGAAAAACTGTTTTTT
few	TRBJ2-7	.	TRBV5-5	CASSFSARGQYYEQYF	TGTGCCAGCAGCTTTTCTGCCCGGGGCCAGTACTACGAGCAGTACTTC
.	TRBJ1-1	.	TRBV18	CASSPTPPDRHPMNTEAFF	TGTGCCAGCTCACCCACCCCCCCAGACCGACACCCCATGAACACTGAAGCTTTCTTT
.	TRBJ2-1	TRBD1	TRBV5-4	CASSAKTGARGQFF	TGTGCCAGCAGCGCGAAAACAGGGGCCCGGGGGCAGTTCTTC
.	TRBJ2-3	TRBD1	TRBV10-1	CASRFGQGGDTQYF	TGCGCCAGCAGATTTGGACAGGGGGGAGATACGCAGTATTTT
.	TRBJ1-5	.	TRBV6-1	CASSEEGYRDYQPQHF	TGTGCCAGCAGTGAAGAGGGGTACAGGGACTATCAGCCCCAGCATTTT
.	TRBJ1-6	.	TRBV12-3/TRBV12-4	CASSWTANSPLHF	TGTGCCAGCAGTTGGACAGCGAATTCACCCCTCCACTTT
.	TRBJ2-7	TRBD2	TRBV14	CASSQDPRVAGGHYEQYF	TGTGCCAGCAGCCAAGACCCCCGTGTCGCGGGAGGCCACTACGAGCAGTACTTC
.	TRBJ1-4	.	TRBV10-3	CAISEGPSRPLQKGEKLFF	TGTGCCATCAGTGAAGGGCCCTCTCGCCCCCTTCAGAAGGGAGAAAAACTGTTTTTT
once	TRBJ1-3	.	TRBV19	CASSIRTGNTIYF	TGTGCCAGTAGTATCCGGACCGGAAACACCATATATTTT
.	TRBJ1-4	.	TRBV10-3	CATAAEATNEKLFF	TGTGCCACTGCGGCAGAGGCAACTAATGAAAAACTGTTTTTT
.	TRBJ2-1	.	TRBV7-8	CASSLARTANEQFF	TGTGCCAGCAGCTTAGCCCGAACAGCGAATGAGCAGTTCTTC
.	TRBJ2-5	.	TRBV25-1	CASSDQTRGKETQYF	TGTGCCAGCAGTGACCAAACCAGGGGCAAGGAGACCCAGTACTTC
.	TRBJ2-2	.	TRBV2	CASKDGHTGELFF	TGTGCCAGCAAGGACGGACACACCGGGGAGCTGTTTTTT
once	TRBJ1-4	.	TRBV2	CASRRSLRSGEKLFF	TGTGCCAGCAGGCGGAGCCTCCGAAGCGGTGAAAAACTGTTTTTT
.	TRBJ2-7	.	TRBV20-1	CSASLPGLYEQYF	TGCAGTGCTAGTCTTCCAGGTCTGTACGAGCAGTACTTC